The clone carrying this T cell receptor (beta chain) was counted ten times or more. The data derive from a study of T cells in Graves' hyperthyroidism and ophthalmopathy. Study-level background: Peripheral blood was collected at initial diagnosis, before any treatment.

Germline V CDR1 and CDR2: MNHNS, SASEGT. The CDR3 contains 15 residues. Trimming left V 5 bases short and J 2 bases short, with 16 bases between. Using RNA transcripts as the source, TCR beta CDR3 regions were amplified. HTBI primers were the set used in a first-round RT-PCR of the TCR CDR3. TCRdb re-called the multiplex PCR reads through MiXCR, storing one row per CDR3 protein. This table has 450,000 to 600,000 distinct CDR3 sequences, around 15% appearing once. Specimen: blood. This clonotype was sampled from a woman in her thirties or forties with Graves' hyperthyroidism. V gene TRBV6-1 combines with J gene TRBJ2-7; tentative D call: TRBD2 (5 bases). This CDR3 reads CASSTPLAATYEQYF. The CDR3, as DNA: TGTGCCAGCAGTACCCCGCTAGCAGCCACCTACGAGCAGTACTTC.